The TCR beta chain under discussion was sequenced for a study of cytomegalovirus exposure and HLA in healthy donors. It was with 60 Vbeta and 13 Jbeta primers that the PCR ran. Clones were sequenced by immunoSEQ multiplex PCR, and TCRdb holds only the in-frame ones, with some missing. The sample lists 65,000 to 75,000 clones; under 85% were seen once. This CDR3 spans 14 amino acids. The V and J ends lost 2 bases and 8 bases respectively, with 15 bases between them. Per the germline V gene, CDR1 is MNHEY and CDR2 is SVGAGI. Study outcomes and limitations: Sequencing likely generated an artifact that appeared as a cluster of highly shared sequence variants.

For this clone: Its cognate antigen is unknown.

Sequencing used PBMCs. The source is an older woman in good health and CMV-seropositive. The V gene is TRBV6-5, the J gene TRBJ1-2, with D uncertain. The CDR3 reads CASSYGLPEAGYTF. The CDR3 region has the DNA TGTGCCAGCAGTTACGGTTTGCCAGAAGCGGGCTACACCTTC.